The entry that follows covers one T cell receptor beta chain sequence. These data originate in a study of blood T cell repertoires in COVID-19. Study-level information: Researchers got acute and convalescent COVID-19 samples from the United States, Italy and Spain.

In the original processing: How many nucleated cells were present was estimated from reference gene primer amplification. Repertoires were generated with immunoSEQ multiplex PCR, while TCRdb's copy carries only in-frame clones and drops some. V and J calls and clone size are as listed in that table; D and trimming were resolved from the DNA. This sample has approximately 110,000 clones, with approximately 85% found just once. Sample: peripheral blood. The sequence was collected from a man aged 35-49 years with acute or convalescent COVID-19.

The CDR3 coding sequence is TGTGCCAGCAGCCCCGGACAGTACAATGAGCAGTTCTTC. Its translation is CASSPGQYNEQFF. The V gene is TRBV6-5, the J gene TRBJ2-1, with D possibly TRBD1 on 6 matching bases. V was trimmed by 6 bases and J by 4 bases, leaving 10 bases between them. The CDR3 contains 13 residues. The germline V gene encodes CDR1 MNHEY and CDR2 SVGAGI.